The 20 T cell receptor beta chains below come from one sample, sequenced in a study of spatial heterogeneity in lung cancer. TCRdb re-called the 5' RACE reads through MiXCR, storing one row per CDR3 protein. Of 8,500 to 9,000 distinct CDR3 sequences listed, more than 4.5% are singletons. Time point meaning: sample taken at primary tumor resection. Sequenced here: PBMCs, sampled at surgery. The receptor set was obtained from a male donor with early-stage non-small cell lung cancer.

This clonotype was detected ten times or more. CDR3 region: CASSLGGARTYGYTF. In DNA form, the CDR3 reads TGTGCCAGCAGCTTAGGTGGAGCTCGGACCTATGGCTACACCTTC. This chain uses TRBV7-2 with TRBJ1-2, with D unclear. V lost 1 base and J 4 bases, leaving 13 bases between the germline ends. Germline CDR1 is SGHTA and CDR2 is FQGNSA. This CDR3 is built from 15 residues.

This clonotype showed up many times. The J gene is TRBJ2-4, the V gene TRBV20-1; no firm D call. Per germline, CDR1 DFQATT and CDR2 SNEGSKA (reference sequence). The CDR3 sequence is 15 residues long. Trimming pared 0 bases from V and 2 bases from J, leaving 11 bases between. CDR3 in DNA: TGCAGTGCTAGAGATCTGGGCAGGTCCAAAAACATTCAGTACTTC. Amino acids: CSARDLGRSKNIQYF.

This clonotype has ten or more counts. J is TRBJ2-1 and V is TRBV9; TRBD2 might be the D (6 bases). The length of the CDR3 is 14 residues. V lost 7 bases, J lost 0 bases, and 11 bases lay in between. Per germline, CDR1 SGDLS and CDR2 YYNGEE. Written as DNA, the CDR3 is TGTGCCAGCGGACTGGGGGGCTCCTACAATGAGCAGTTCTTC. Translated, it gives CASGLGGSYNEQFF.

This clonotype has at least ten counts. The rearrangement links TRBV28 to TRBJ2-1; no firm D call. Looked up from germline, CDR1 is MDHEN and CDR2 is SYDVKM. The CDR3 is 12 amino acids. Trimming cost V 2 bases and J 9 bases, with 8 bases left between them. The CDR3 nucleotides read TGTGCCAGCAGTTTAAGGCGTGCTGAGCAGTTCTTC. Protein sequence: CASSLRRAEQFF.

This clonotype appeared a few times. The V and J genes are TRBV29-1 and TRBJ2-6; TRBD1 or TRBD2 may be the D gene (5 bases each). Germline values: CDR1 SQVTM, CDR2 ANQGSEA. There are 19 residues in the CDR3. Trimming left V 0 bases short and J 1 base short, with 19 bases between. The CDR3 region has the DNA TGCAGCGTTGAAGATCCGAACGCCTGGGGGATGTCTGGGGCCAACGTCCTGACTTTC. This encodes CSVEDPNAWGMSGANVLTF.

The table lists this clonotype with many counts. The genes are TRBV7-7 and TRBJ2-1; the D gene is possibly TRBD1 (5 bases). The germline CDR1 and CDR2 sequences are SSHAT and FNYEAQ (reference sequence). Trimming took 4 bases from V and 4 from J, leaving 8 bases between them. The CDR3 sequence is 13 residues long. The CDR3 is CASSSDTYNEQFF. As DNA, the CDR3 is TGTGCCAGCAGCTCGGACACTTACAATGAGCAGTTCTTC.

Judged by abundance, this clonotype is medium-sized. The V call is TRBV5-1, the J call TRBJ2-2, with 7 bases matching TRBD1. CDR1 is SGHRS and CDR2 is YFSETQ in the germline V gene. After removal of 0 bases from V and 3 bases from J, the junction contained 2 bases not matched to a gene. The CDR3 loop spans 15 amino acids. CDR3 region: CASSLAQGYTGELFF. The CDR3 DNA reads TGCGCCAGCAGCTTGGCACAGGGGTACACCGGGGAGCTGTTTTTT.

The table lists this clonotype with many counts. The chain links TRBV20-1 to TRBJ2-7; 8 positions agree with TRBD1. The CDR3 has 14 amino acids. Trimming at V came to 4 bases and at J to 0 bases, leaving 5 bases not matched to a gene. The germline V gene has CDR1 DFQATT and CDR2 SNEGSKA (reference sequence). The CDR3 spells CSATGQVSSYEQYV. The CDR3 DNA sequence: TGCAGTGCTACGGGACAGGTCAGCTCCTACGAGCAGTACGTC.

In this sample, this clonotype is medium-sized. V is TRBV7-6 and J is TRBJ2-7; D is perhaps TRBD2 (6 bases). V was clipped by 1 base and J by 2 bases, with 15 bases between them. The CDR3 is made up of 16 amino acids. In germline, CDR1 is SGHVS, CDR2 FNYEAQ. The CDR3 sequence: CASSLGSGGVPYEQYF. CDR3 bases: TGTGCCAGCAGCTTAGGTTCGGGCGGGGTCCCCTACGAGCAGTACTTC.

At least ten counts were recorded for this clonotype. V gene TRBV7-9 combines with J gene TRBJ1-2; D gene unclear. Germline-derived CDR1 and CDR2 are SEHNR and FQNEAQ (reference sequence). The CDR3 runs to 13 residues. V was shortened by 8 bases and J by 0 bases, with 10 bases between the two germline ends. This CDR3 reads CASSEGSNYGYTF. For the CDR3, the DNA is TGTGCCAGCTCCGAGGGATCTAACTATGGCTACACCTTC. Complete variable domain (other parts from reference TRBV7-9 and TRBJ1-2): DTGVSQNPRHKITKRGQNVTFRCDPISEHNRLYWYRQTLGQGPEFLTYFQNEAQLEKSRLLSDRFSAERPKGSFSTLEIQRTEQGDSAMYLCASSEGSNYGYTFGSGTRLTVV.

Within the sample, this clonotype is medium-sized. This sequence joins TRBV4-3 and TRBJ2-3; D unresolved. The V end lost 1 base, the J end lost 1 base, and 6 bases lay between the germline ends. The germline V gene has CDR1 LGHNA and CDR2 YSLEER. This CDR3 contains 14 residues. As DNA, the CDR3 is TGCGCCAGCAGCCAAGTTGGAGGCACAGATACGCAGTATTTT. Its translation is CASSQVGGTDTQYF.

CDR3 nucleotide sequence: TGTGCTTCTCGGTGGAACACTGAAGCTTTCTTT. Its translation is CASRWNTEAFF. The rearrangement uses TRBV6-5 and TRBJ1-1; D is unresolved. The CDR3 has 11 amino acids. The germline V gene has CDR1 MNHEY and CDR2 SVGAGI.

The sample holds many counts of this clonotype. V usage is TRBV6-5 and J usage is TRBJ2-3; the D call may be TRBD1 or TRBD2 (5 bases each). The CDR3 has 13 residues. Germline V gene data show CDR1 as MNHEY and CDR2 as SVGAGI. V lost 6 bases, J lost 6 bases, and 13 bases lay in between. The CDR3 is CASRRDLADTQYF. The CDR3 coding sequence is TGTGCCAGCAGACGGGACCTTGCGGATACGCAGTATTTT.

In its sample, this clonotype ranks as medium-sized. J is TRBJ1-1 and V is TRBV6-4; tentative D call: TRBD1 (6 bases). Trimming cost V 4 bases and J 10 bases, with 16 bases left between them. The CDR3 runs to 13 residues. Germline-derived CDR1 and CDR2 are MRHNA and SNTAGT. The CDR3 loop is CASSVVQGVGAFF. The CDR3 nucleotides read TGTGCCAGCAGTGTCGTACAGGGCGTGGGAGCTTTCTTT.

The table lists this clonotype with many counts. The chain links TRBV2 to TRBJ1-5, with D possibly being TRBD1 (5 bases). The CDR3 is 13 residues long. V lost 5 bases, J lost 7 bases, and 12 bases lay in between. CDR1 is SNHLY and CDR2 is FYNNEI in the germline V gene. The CDR3 protein is CASSFREWQPQHF. DNA for the CDR3: TGTGCCAGCAGTTTCAGGGAGTGGCAGCCCCAGCATTTT.

As concerns this clonotype: Possible read error: a much larger clone is one base away. The V and J genes are TRBV3-1 and TRBJ2-3; 11 nucleotides agree with TRBD2. Germline V gene lookup returns CDR1 LGHDT and CDR2 YNNKEL (reference sequence). This CDR3 is 15 amino acids long. CDR3 in amino acids: CASSAGLADMNTQNF. The CDR3 coding sequence is TGTGCCAGCAGCGCGGGACTAGCGGACATGAATACGCAGAATTTT.

In this sample, this clonotype turned up a few times. The chain joins TRBV20-1 to TRBJ1-1, with TRBD1 matching 8 bases. This CDR3 has 15 amino acids. Trimming cost V 6 bases and J 10 bases; bases outside gene matches: 19. Germline CDR1 is DFQATT and CDR2 is SNEGSKA (reference sequence). The CDR3 here is CSAPTSTGVGFRAFF. The CDR3 DNA is TGCAGTGCCCCAACCTCGACAGGGGTAGGCTTTAGAGCTTTCTTT.

This clonotype was detected ten times or more. The J gene is TRBJ2-3, the V gene TRBV7-2; 8 bases align to TRBD2. V dropped 2 bases and J dropped 8; count of bases not matched to a gene: 12. The CDR3 length is 16 residues. Per the germline V gene, CDR1 is SGHTA and CDR2 is FQGNSA. CDR3 protein: CASSLIRTSRVGTQYF. The CDR3 bases are TGTGCCAGCAGCTTAATCCGGACTAGCAGAGTGGGTACGCAGTATTTT.

Relative to its sample, this clonotype is large. The rearrangement links TRBV6-2 or TRBV6-3 to TRBJ1-5, with 8 bases fitting TRBD1. V dropped 6 bases and J dropped 3; count of bases not matched to a gene: 7. The CDR3 is made up of 15 amino acids. Looked up from germline, CDR1 is MNHEY and CDR2 is SVGEGT. Written as DNA, the CDR3 is TGTGCCAGCAGAAAGGGACAGGACCCCAATCAGCCCCAGCATTTT. It codes for CASRKGQDPNQPQHF.

This clonotype was detected ten times or more. The rearrangement joins TRBV6-5 to TRBJ1-2; D might be TRBD1 (6 bases). V lost 2 bases to trimming and J lost 5 bases, with 21 bases between them. Germline CDR1 and CDR2: MNHEY and SVGAGI. The CDR3 sequence is 17 residues long. CDR3 DNA: TGTGCCAGCAGTTACCGCGTCTTCACACAGGGCGGGTATGGCTACACCTTC. Translating it yields CASSYRVFTQGGYGYTF.